This T cell receptor (beta chain) was observed in a study of a mutant IDH1 vaccine in newly diagnosed glioma. Across the whole study: Patients got their first vaccination 4-6 weeks after radiotherapy alone, or with temozolomide cycles. Held at week 35, visit V12 was the safety follow-up, and visit V13 followed at week 47.

Documented time point: week 35, safety follow-up. It was 300 ug of mutant IDH1 20-mer peptide that made up each vaccine dose, given with topical imiquimod. The method was immunoSEQ multiplex PCR; TCRdb's version includes in-frame clones alone and lacks a portion of them. The repertoire includes under 40,000 clones, about 82% of them detected once, and approximately 2.9% sits in the top ten. Note on this clone: Its antigen is as yet unknown.

The CDR3 is 14 amino acids. Germline CDR1 is SGHTA and CDR2 is FQGNSA. Trimming took off 5 bases at V and 6 bases at J, with 16 bases between the two ends. This sequence joins TRBV7-2 and TRBJ1-2, with D unclear. The receptor's source is a man between 40 and 49 years old with glioma. Some clones in this sample may be carry-over from other donors' samples. The sample was PBMCs, taken from a glioma patient whose treatment included an IDH1 peptide vaccine. The CDR3 nucleotides are TGTGCCAGCAGCCTCCACGGGTCCGGGGATGGCTACACCTTC. Amino acid sequence: CASSLHGSGDGYTF. Variable domain in full (rest from reference TRBV7-2 and TRBJ1-2): GAGVSQSPSNKVTEKGKDVELRCDPISGHTALYWYRQSLGQGLEFLIYFQGNSAPDKSGLPSDRFSAERTGGSVSTLTIQRTQQEDSAVYLCASSLHGSGDGYTFGSGTRLTVV.